One sample yielded the 20 T cell receptor beta chains listed below, sequenced in a study of blood T cell repertoires in COVID-19. The data were produced by immunoSEQ multiplex PCR, yet TCRdb's version contains in-frame clones alone and is incomplete. Here the sample spans approximately 360,000 clones, around 86% being singletons. Sequencing was done on a sample of PBMCs or T cells enriched from blood (not recorded which). The receptors here all came from a woman aged 50 to 65 who had recovered from COVID-19.

The CDR3 loop is CASSQGGNTEAFF. The CDR3 DNA reads TGTGCCAGCAGCCAAGGAGGGAACACTGAAGCTTTCTTT. The chain couples TRBV14 to TRBJ1-1; D remains unclear. The V end was cut by 1 base, the J end by 1 base, with 4 bases between. This CDR3 comprises 13 residues. The germline V gene encodes CDR1 SGHDN and CDR2 FVKESK.

The V and J genes are TRBV15 and TRBJ1-6; 12 bases are shared with TRBD1. The CDR3 runs to 17 residues. The ends lost 4 bases at V and 8 bases at J; junction bases unmatched: 9. Germline loops: CDR1 LNHNV, CDR2 YYDKDF (reference sequence). CDR3 sequence reads: CATSTGTGGWGDSPLHF. The CDR3 region has the DNA TGTGCCACCAGCACCGGGACAGGGGGCTGGGGGGATTCACCCCTCCACTTT.

The rearrangement uses TRBV10-3 and TRBJ2-1, with TRBD2 identical over 8 bases. The V segment lost 11 bases and the J segment 0 bases; nucleotides outside the gene matches: 9. Germline-derived CDR1 and CDR2 are ENHRY and SYGVKD. The CDR3 has 15 amino acids. This CDR3 reads CARVIAGSSYNEQFF. DNA for the CDR3: TGTGCCCGGGTAATAGCGGGGAGCTCCTACAATGAGCAGTTCTTC.

This clone was counted once. The chain combines TRBV5-5 with TRBJ2-7; the match to TRBD1 covers 7 bases. The CDR3 covers 15 residues. Looked up from germline, CDR1 is SGHKS and CDR2 is YYEKEE (reference sequence). The J segment lost 3 bases and the V segment lost 6 bases, leaving 12 bases of the junction unmatched. CDR3 in amino acids: CASTTRGDSRYEQYF. In DNA, the CDR3 is TGTGCCAGCACCACCCGAGGGGACAGCCGCTACGAGCAGTACTTC.

The rearrangement links TRBV6-5 to TRBJ1-6, with 7 bases identical to TRBD1. The CDR3 is 15 residues long. CDR1 is MNHEY and CDR2 is SVGAGI in the germline V gene. The V and J ends lost 5 bases and 6 bases, in that order; junction bases with no gene match: 7. DNA for the CDR3: TGTGCCAGCAGTAACGGACAGGCTCCTAATTCACCCCTCCACTTT. Protein: CASSNGQAPNSPLHF.

This clone was counted a single time. The rearrangement links TRBV6-2 or TRBV6-3 to TRBJ1-5; TRBD1 matches 10 bases. The V gene's germline CDR1 is MNHEY and CDR2 SVGEGT. Trimming took 5 bases from V and 6 from J; bases not matched to a gene: 7. This CDR3 is 15 amino acids long. CDR3 sequence (DNA): TGTGCCAGCAGTCCGACAGGGGGCTTCGGTCAGCCCCAGCATTTT. The encoded protein is CASSPTGGFGQPQHF.

This chain joins TRBV6-5 and TRBJ1-4; no clear D gene. CDR1 and CDR2 (germline): MNHEY, SVGAGI. Deletions cut 7 bases from V and 4 bases from J, with 10 bases between. This CDR3 has 13 amino acids. CDR3: CASTKRGNEKLFF. DNA for the CDR3: TGTGCCAGCACCAAGCGGGGTAATGAAAAACTGTTTTTT.

Concerning this clone itself: Other nucleotide sequences from this sample produce the same CDR3. This chain links TRBV9 with TRBJ1-1, with TRBD1 matching over 7 bases. The CDR3 length is 14 residues. After removal of 2 bases from V and 0 bases from J, the junction contained 1 base not matched to a gene. The germline V gene has CDR1 SGDLS and CDR2 YYNGEE. Here the CDR3 DNA reads TGTGCCAGCAGCGTGACAGGGATGAACACTGAAGCTTTCTTT. Amino acids: CASSVTGMNTEAFF.

This rearrangement joins TRBV2 to TRBJ1-1; TRBD1 might be the D (6 bases). Germline CDR1 and CDR2: SNHLY and FYNNEI. The CDR3 runs 14 residues. V lost 6 bases and J 4 bases, leaving 15 bases between the germline ends. For the CDR3, the DNA is TGTGCCAGCAGCAACAGGGAAGGTGGCACTGAAGCTTTCTTT. It translates to CASSNREGGTEAFF.

V usage is TRBV5-1 and J usage is TRBJ2-1, with D possibly matching TRBD2 (6 bases). The CDR3 contains 12 residues. V was shortened by 7 bases and J by 9 bases, with 14 bases between the two germline ends. CDR1 and CDR2 (germline): SGHRS, YFSETQ. CDR3 coding DNA: TGCGCCAGCTTCCAGGAGGGGCCTGAGCAGTTCTTC. Translating gives CASFQEGPEQFF.

The chain carries TRBV19 and TRBJ1-3; D not certain. V was trimmed by 4 bases and J by 0 bases, leaving 13 bases between them. Germline assignment: CDR1 LNHDA and CDR2 SQIVND (reference sequence). The CDR3 is 16 amino acids. CDR3 nucleotide sequence: TGTGCCAGTAGTAAGAGGGCCGCTACCTCTGGAAACACCATATATTTT. Translating it yields CASSKRAATSGNTIYF.

Remarks on this clone: At one of its ends the junction is not consistent with the germline gene, which may arise from a read error. The V gene is TRBV6-5, the J gene TRBJ1-1, with D perhaps matching TRBD1 (5 bases). CDR1 is MNHEY and CDR2 is SVGAGI in the germline V gene. The CDR3 contains 15 residues. The CDR3 region has the DNA TGTGCCATCAGTTACTCGGCAGGGCTCTTTCCTGAAGCTTTCTTT. It translates to CAISYSAGLFPEAFF.

The chain uses TRBV9 and TRBJ2-1, with 9 positions matching TRBD1. Germline lookup yields CDR1 SGDLS and CDR2 YYNGEE. Losses at the gene ends were 6 bases for V and 7 bases for J; bases not matched to a gene: 14. The CDR3 runs to 16 residues. The CDR3 loop reads CASNRGVGQGTNEQFF. For the CDR3, the DNA is TGTGCCAGCAACCGAGGCGTAGGACAGGGGACGAATGAGCAGTTCTTC.

In its sample, this clone was seen once. The chain combines TRBV11-2 with TRBJ1-5; D gene uncertain. V gave up 0 bases and J gave up 0 bases, with 3 bases separating them. The CDR3 is 14 amino acids. Germline V gives CDR1 SGHAT, CDR2 FQNNGV. The CDR3 coding sequence is TGTGCCAGCAGCTTAGATCGTAGCAATCAGCCCCAGCATTTT. Amino acids: CASSLDRSNQPQHF.

The V and J genes are TRBV6-5 and TRBJ1-5; 8 bases fit TRBD1. CDR1 is MNHEY and CDR2 is SVGAGI in the germline V gene. J lost 2 bases, V lost 7 bases, and 4 bases had no gene match. This CDR3 comprises 14 residues. DNA of the CDR3: TGTGCCAGCAAGCCGACAGGGGGCAATCAGCCCCAGCATTTT. This codes for CASKPTGGNQPQHF.

The chain uses TRBV28 and TRBJ1-2; TRBD1 matches 8 bases. The CDR3 covers 15 residues. Trimming cost V 4 bases and J 7 bases; bases outside gene matches: 11. Germline CDR1 reads MDHEN; CDR2 reads SYDVKM. CDR3 loop: CASSYRTGGGGGYTF. CDR3 nucleotide sequence: TGTGCCAGCAGTTATCGTACAGGGGGAGGGGGTGGCTACACCTTC.

The chain links TRBV15 to TRBJ2-7, with a weak D call TRBD2 (5 bases). The V gene lost 8 bases and the J gene lost 3 bases, with 29 bases spanning the gap. The CDR3 is 18 amino acids. Germline CDR1 reads LNHNV; CDR2 reads YYDKDF (reference sequence). Here the CDR3 reads CATALLGVSSFGIYEQYF. The CDR3 DNA reads TGTGCCACCGCCCTTTTGGGAGTGTCTAGTTTTGGGATCTACGAGCAGTACTTC.

The V call is TRBV4-1, the J call TRBJ2-1; the D gene is possibly TRBD1 (6 bases). The CDR3 extends over 17 amino acids. Trimming removed 1 base at V and 3 bases at J, with 16 bases between. Germline-derived CDR1 and CDR2 are MGHRA and YSYEKL. This CDR3 reads CASSQVQTGYLYNEQFF. As DNA, the CDR3 is TGCGCCAGCAGCCAAGTTCAGACAGGCTACCTCTACAATGAGCAGTTCTTC.

The chain couples TRBV6-2 or TRBV6-3 to TRBJ1-1, with 9 bases matching TRBD1. Germline CDR1 and CDR2: MNHEY and SVGEGT. The CDR3 spans 16 residues. The V segment lost 3 bases and the J segment 1 base; nucleotides outside the gene matches: 6. CDR3 sequence reads: CASSYWDRVANTEAFF. Written as DNA, the CDR3 is TGTGCCAGCAGTTATTGGGACAGGGTTGCGAACACTGAAGCTTTCTTT.

In its sample, this clone was seen a few times. This sequence joins TRBV6-5 and TRBJ1-6; D ambiguous. The CDR3 spans 15 residues. Between the trimmed V and J ends, which lost 6 bases and 7 bases, there was a span of 16 bases. Germline V gene lookup returns CDR1 MNHEY and CDR2 SVGAGI. The CDR3 coding sequence is TGTGCCAGCAGCTTACACCAAAATCAAAATTCACCCCTCCACTTT. This translates into CASSLHQNQNSPLHF.